Here is one TCR beta chain with its context. The antigen remains undetermined. The sample is drawn from a study of blood T cells in healthy people across ages. The study, taken as a whole, reports: The long-lived group displayed more naive CD4+ cells, plus higher diversity, than the aged donors did.

CDR1 is SGHRS and CDR2 is YFSETQ in the germline V gene. The CDR3 runs 15 residues. Trimming took off 3 bases at V and 2 bases at J, with 12 bases between the two ends. Combining a sample-barcoded 5' primer with a J-beta primer mix, a second PCR ran for roughly 7 to 12 cycles. A single record per CDR3 protein comes from TCRdb applying MiXCR to the 5' RACE reads. The data contain more than 450,000 distinct CDR3 sequences, 25% to 35% of them seen just once; the ten biggest clones take up approximately 3.6%. These same records also appear under a second study, on T cells of mothers and their children.

Sequences were obtained from blood. This chain connects TRBV5-1 to TRBJ1-3, with D perhaps TRBD1 (5 bases). The sequence was obtained from a boy between 2 and 10 years old in good health. The CDR3 sequence is CASSCLPGPGNTIYF. The CDR3 nucleotides read TGCGCCAGCAGCTGCCTACCGGGACCTGGAAACACCATATATTTT.